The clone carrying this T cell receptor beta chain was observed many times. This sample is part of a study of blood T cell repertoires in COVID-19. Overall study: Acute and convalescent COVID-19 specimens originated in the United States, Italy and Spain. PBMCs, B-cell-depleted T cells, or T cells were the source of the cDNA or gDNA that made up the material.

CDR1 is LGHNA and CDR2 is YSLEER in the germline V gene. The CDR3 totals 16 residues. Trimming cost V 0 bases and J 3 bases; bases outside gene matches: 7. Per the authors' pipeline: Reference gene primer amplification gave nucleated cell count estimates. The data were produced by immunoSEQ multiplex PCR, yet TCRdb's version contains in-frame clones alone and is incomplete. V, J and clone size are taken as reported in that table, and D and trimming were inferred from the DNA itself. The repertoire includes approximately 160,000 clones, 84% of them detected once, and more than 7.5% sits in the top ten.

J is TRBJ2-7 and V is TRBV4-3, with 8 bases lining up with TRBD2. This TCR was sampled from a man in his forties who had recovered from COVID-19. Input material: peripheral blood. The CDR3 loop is CASSQDLGRGGYEQYF. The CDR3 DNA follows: TGCGCCAGCAGCCAAGACTTAGGTCGGGGGGGCTACGAGCAGTACTTC.